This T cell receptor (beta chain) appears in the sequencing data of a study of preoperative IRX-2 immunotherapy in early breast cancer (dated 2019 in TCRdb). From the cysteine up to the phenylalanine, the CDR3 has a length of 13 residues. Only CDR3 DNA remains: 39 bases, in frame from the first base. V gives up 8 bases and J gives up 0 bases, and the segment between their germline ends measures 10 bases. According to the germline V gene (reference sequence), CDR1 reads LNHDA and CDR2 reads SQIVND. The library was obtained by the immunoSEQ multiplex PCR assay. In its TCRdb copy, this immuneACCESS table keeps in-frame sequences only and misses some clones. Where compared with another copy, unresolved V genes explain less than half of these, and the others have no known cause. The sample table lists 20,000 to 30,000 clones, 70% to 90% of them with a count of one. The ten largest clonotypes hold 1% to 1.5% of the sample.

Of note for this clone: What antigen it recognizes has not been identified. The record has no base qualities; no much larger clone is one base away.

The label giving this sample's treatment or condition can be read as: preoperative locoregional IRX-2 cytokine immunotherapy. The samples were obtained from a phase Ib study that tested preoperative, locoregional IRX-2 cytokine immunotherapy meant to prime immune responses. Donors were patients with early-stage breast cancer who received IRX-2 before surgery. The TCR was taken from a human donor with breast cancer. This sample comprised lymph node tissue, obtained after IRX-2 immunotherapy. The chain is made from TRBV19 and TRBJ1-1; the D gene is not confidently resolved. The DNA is TGTGCCAGTTGGAACTGGTTGAACACTGAAGCTTTCTTT. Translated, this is CASWNWLNTEAFF.